Included here is one T cell receptor (beta chain) sequence, with context. This entry is derived from a study of T cells in Graves' hyperthyroidism and ophthalmopathy. Germline-derived CDR1 and CDR2 are SGHRS and YFSETQ. The germline V and J ends were trimmed by 0 bases and 0 bases, with 4 bases remaining between them. The CDR3 consists of 14 residues. The CDR3 regions of TCR beta were amplified from RNA transcripts. With the HTBI primer set, the TCR CDR3 went through a first round of RT-PCR. TCRdb fed the multiplex PCR reads into MiXCR, producing one record per CDR3 protein. The sample records fewer than 450,000 distinct CDR3 sequences, 11% to 15% being singletons.

The sequence derives from a man in his fifties or sixties with Graves' ophthalmopathy. Sequencing input: blood. The chain has TRBV5-1 and TRBJ1-3; D ambiguous. CDR3 nucleotide sequence: TGCGCCAGCAGCTTGGACAACTCTGGAAACACCATATATTTT. Translation: CASSLDNSGNTIYF.